This T cell receptor (beta chain) was captured by sequencing in a study of cytomegalovirus exposure and HLA in healthy donors. Overall study: Ancestry clustering placed 70% to 85% of over 300 genotyped donors in the Caucasian-associated cluster.

Regarding this clone: Its antigen is unknown.

Study-wide results and caveats: Some public TCRs appeared in many individuals, while most sequences were rare. Presence/absence comparisons presumed near-even sequencing depth among donors. Analyzed later, association rates of TCRs varied across HLA loci, with DRB1 most and HLA-C fewest.

The study ran its PCR with 60 Vbeta and 13 Jbeta primers. Assay used: immunoSEQ multiplex PCR; TCRdb lists only in-frame clones, some missing. In the table there are around 130,000 clones, roughly 70% of which are singletons. Germline assignment: CDR1 MDHEN and CDR2 SYDVKM. CDR3 length: 15 residues. The V segment lost 5 bases and the J segment 0 bases; nucleotides outside the gene matches: 6. The sequence was collected from a man aged 35-49 years in good health and CMV-seropositive. Sequenced sample: PBMCs. The chain links TRBV28 to TRBJ2-5; 7 bases line up with TRBD1. CDR3 coding DNA: TGTGCCAGCAGTGCCCGACAGGGCAACCAAGAGACCCAGTACTTC. Translated, it gives CASSARQGNQETQYF.